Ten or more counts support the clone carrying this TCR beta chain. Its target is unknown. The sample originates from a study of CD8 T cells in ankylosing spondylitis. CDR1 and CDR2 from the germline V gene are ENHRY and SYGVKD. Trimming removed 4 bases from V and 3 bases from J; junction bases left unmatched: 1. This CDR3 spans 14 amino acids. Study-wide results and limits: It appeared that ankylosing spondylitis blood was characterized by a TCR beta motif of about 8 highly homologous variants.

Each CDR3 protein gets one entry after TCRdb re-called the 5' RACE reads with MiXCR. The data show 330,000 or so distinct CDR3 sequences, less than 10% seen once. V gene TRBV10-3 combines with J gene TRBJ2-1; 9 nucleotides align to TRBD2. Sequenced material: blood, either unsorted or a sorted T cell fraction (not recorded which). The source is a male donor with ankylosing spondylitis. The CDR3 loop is CAISGLADYNEQFF. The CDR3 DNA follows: TGTGCCATCAGTGGACTAGCGGACTACAATGAGCAGTTCTTC.